The 24 T cell receptor beta chains given below trace back to one sample, sequenced in a study of CD8 T cells in Susac syndrome. Reverse transcription used about 0.45 to 1 ug RNA and random hexamers. MiXCR, run by TCRdb on the immunoSEQ multiplex PCR reads, gives a single entry per CDR3 protein. In the table there are about 180,000 distinct CDR3 sequences, 90% to 95% of which are singletons. Sequencing was performed on CD4+ T cells from PBMCs. These TCRs come from a human donor with Susac syndrome.

The chain uses TRBV5-1 and TRBJ2-7, with TRBD1 identical over 8 bases. CDR1 and CDR2 from the germline V gene are SGHRS and YFSETQ. The ends lost 0 bases at V and 3 bases at J; junction bases unmatched: 2. CDR3 length equals 14 residues. DNA of the CDR3: TGCGCCAGCAGCTTGGGGACAGGGAACTACGAGCAGTACTTC. Translating it yields CASSLGTGNYEQYF.

The rearrangement uses TRBV27 and TRBJ2-5; no clear D. Germline CDR1 is MNHEY and CDR2 is SMNVEV (reference sequence). Deletions cut 5 bases from V and 5 bases from J, with 9 bases between. The CDR3 is 12 amino acids. The CDR3 DNA follows: TGTGCCAGCAGTCATAAATGGGAGACCCAGTACTTC. Protein product: CASSHKWETQYF.

The V call is TRBV9, the J call TRBJ1-3; D is unclear. The CDR3 is made up of 14 amino acids. The V end lost 0 bases, the J end lost 7 bases, and 11 bases lay between the germline ends. CDR1 and CDR2 from the germline V gene are SGDLS and YYNGEE. Here the CDR3 reads CASSVASSGNTIYF. CDR3 bases: TGTGCCAGCAGCGTAGCAAGTAGTGGGAACACCATATATTTT.

This sequence joins TRBV28 and TRBJ2-3; D ambiguous. The CDR3 spans 14 residues. V lost 8 bases and J lost 1, with 13 bases in between. The V gene's germline CDR1 is MDHEN and CDR2 SYDVKM. CDR3 in amino acids: CASVGYYRTDTQYF. The CDR3 DNA sequence: TGTGCCAGCGTTGGATATTACCGCACAGATACGCAGTATTTT.

The chain joins TRBV29-1 to TRBJ2-7, with D tentatively TRBD1 or TRBD2 (6 bases each). CDR1 is SQVTM and CDR2 is ANQGSEA in the germline V gene. This CDR3 comprises 14 residues. V was cut by 0 bases and J by 3 bases, with 12 bases left in between. The CDR3 sequence is CSVEELRGDYEQYF. CDR3 nucleotides: TGCAGCGTTGAAGAACTAAGGGGGGACTACGAGCAGTACTTC.

This clonotype was seen once. The genes are TRBV20-1 and TRBJ2-1; a possible D gene is TRBD2 (6 bases). V was shortened by 2 bases and J by 6 bases, with 14 bases between the two germline ends. The length of the CDR3 is 14 residues. Looked up from germline, CDR1 is DFQATT and CDR2 is SNEGSKA (reference sequence). The CDR3 coding sequence is TGCAGTGCTAGACCTAGCGCCTGGGGCAATGAGCAGTTCTTC. Translated, it gives CSARPSAWGNEQFF.

The rearrangement links TRBV5-1 to TRBJ2-7, with 7 bases that match TRBD2. In germline, CDR1 is SGHRS, CDR2 YFSETQ. V shed 0 bases, J shed 5 bases, and the junction held 5 bases outside the gene matches. The CDR3 has 14 residues. The chain's CDR3 is CASSLVAGSDEQYF. The CDR3 nucleotides are TGCGCCAGCAGCTTGGTAGCGGGCTCAGACGAGCAGTACTTC.

The CDR3 nucleotides read TGTGCCAGCAGTGGGACAGGGTTCACTGAAGCTTTCTTT. Its protein product is CASSGTGFTEAFF. This sequence joins TRBV2 and TRBJ1-1, with 8 bases that match TRBD1. Germline V lookup: CDR1 SNHLY, CDR2 FYNNEI. The CDR3 has 13 amino acids. J was trimmed by 4 bases and V by 4 bases; bases with no gene match: 2.

The genes are TRBV7-2 and TRBJ2-1, with D possibly TRBD2 on 7 matching bases. Deletions cut 0 bases from V and 10 bases from J, with 16 bases between. The germline CDR1 and CDR2 sequences are SGHTA and FQGNSA. The CDR3 consists of 15 residues. The CDR3 DNA reads TGTGCCAGCAGCTTAGCGGGAGGGCCACAGGGAGAGCAGTTCTTC. This gives the protein CASSLAGGPQGEQFF. Looking up the rest from reference TRBV7-2 and TRBJ2-1 gives the full variable domain: GAGVSQSPSNKVTEKGKDVELRCDPISGHTALYWYRQSLGQGLEFLIYFQGNSAPDKSGLPSDRFSAERTGGSVSTLTIQRTQQEDSAVYLCASSLAGGPQGEQFFGPGTRLTVL.

This rearrangement joins TRBV4-3 to TRBJ2-1; D gene unclear. Germline CDR1 LGHNA, CDR2 YSLEER. Trimming took 0 bases from V and 9 from J, leaving 15 bases between them. CDR3 length: 15 amino acids. DNA of the CDR3: TGCGCCAGCAGCCAAGAGCCAAGGACCCTCGGTGAGCAGTTCTTC. Amino acids: CASSQEPRTLGEQFF.

V and J are TRBV2 and TRBJ1-2; D remains ambiguous. The CDR3 is 12 amino acids. The V and J ends lost 6 bases and 13 bases respectively, with 18 bases between them. Germline assignment: CDR1 SNHLY and CDR2 FYNNEI. The CDR3 DNA reads as TGTGCCAGCAGCGAACATGTTCTGGGTTGCACCTTC. Translating gives CASSEHVLGCTF.

V and J are TRBV1 and TRBJ2-1; TRBD2, the table's D call, was not compared with the DNA. TRBV1 is listed as a pseudogene. The CDR3 spans 16 residues. This CDR3 is CTSSQDGSGGRPEQFF. The CDR3 DNA reads as TGCACCAGCAGCCAAGATGGAAGCGGGGGGCGACCTGAGCAGTTCTTC.

CDR3 sequence (DNA): TGTGCCTGTCGTTGGAGAGGATACACAGATACGCAGTATTTT. This gives the protein CACRWRGYTDTQYF. The rearrangement links TRBV30 to TRBJ2-3; no firm D call. The CDR3 is made up of 14 amino acids. Trimming shortened V by 6 bases and J by 2 bases, and 15 bases separated the two germline ends. Germline V CDR1 and CDR2: GTSNPN, SVGIG (reference sequence).

The chain recombines TRBV9 with TRBJ2-6; a possible D gene is TRBD2 (6 bases). This CDR3 has 18 residues. Germline V CDR1 and CDR2: SGDLS, YYNGEE. V was cut by 4 bases and J by 0 bases, with 17 bases left in between. Here the CDR3 DNA reads TGTGCCAGCAGCCCCGTGGGGGGACGTCCCTCTGGGGCCAACGTCCTGACTTTC. This translates into CASSPVGGRPSGANVLTF.

A remark on this clonotype: One end of the junction varies from germline; a read error may be responsible. The genes are TRBV3-1 and TRBJ1-2, with D uncertain. The CDR3 sequence is 12 residues long. Per the germline V gene, CDR1 is LGHDT and CDR2 is YNNKEL (reference sequence). CDR3 region: CASSQDASGCTF. CDR3 nucleotides: TGTGCCAGCAGCCAGGATGCCTCGGGCTGCACCTTC.

CDR3 nucleotides: TGCGCCAGCAGCTTCCTAGCGGGACCTGGGGGTGAGCAGTTCTTC. Translation: CASSFLAGPGGEQFF. The rearrangement links TRBV5-1 to TRBJ2-1; 9 bases are shared with TRBD2. CDR1 and CDR2 (germline): SGHRS, YFSETQ. J lost 9 bases, V lost 2 bases, and 9 bases had no gene match. This CDR3 spans 15 amino acids. The full variable domain, completed using reference TRBV5-1 and TRBJ2-1, is KAGVTQTPRYLIKTRGQQVTLSCSPISGHRSVSWYQQTPGQGLQFLFEYFSETQRNKGNFPGRFSGRQFSNSRSEMNVSTLELGDSALYLCASSFLAGPGGEQFFGPGTRLTVL.

The chain combines TRBV2 with TRBJ2-5; D gene unclear. The CDR3 length is 11 residues. V dropped 6 bases and J dropped 4 bases, with 6 bases sitting between them. Germline assignment: CDR1 SNHLY and CDR2 FYNNEI. CDR3: CASSRSETQYF. For the CDR3, the DNA is TGTGCCAGCAGCCGTTCAGAGACCCAGTACTTC.

In the case of this clonotype: An end of the junction does not agree with germline; a read error may underlie this. Here the CDR3 DNA reads TGTGCCACCAGTGATGGCAGGGGCCAACTGCACTTC. Translated: CATSDGRGQLHF. V gene TRBV24-1 combines with J gene TRBJ2-7; possibly TRBD1 for D (6 bases). Germline lookup yields CDR1 KGHDR and CDR2 SFDVKD. The CDR3 runs 12 residues.

This chain connects TRBV30 to TRBJ2-1, with 8 bases that match TRBD2. With 3 bases clipped from V and 2 bases from J, the junction kept 3 bases outside the gene matches. CDR1 and CDR2 from the germline V gene are GTSNPN and SVGIG (reference sequence). This CDR3 has 14 amino acids. The CDR3: CAWSGGEPYNEQFF. For the CDR3, the DNA is TGTGCCTGGAGCGGGGGGGAGCCCTACAATGAGCAGTTCTTC.

The chain carries TRBV5-1 and TRBJ1-2; D not certain. The CDR3 spans 13 residues. V lost 0 bases, J lost 7 bases, and 10 bases lay in between. The V gene's germline CDR1 is SGHRS and CDR2 YFSETQ. CDR3 nucleotides: TGCGCCAGCAGCTTGGCGTCGGAAAGTGGCTACACCTTC. Protein product: CASSLASESGYTF.

The J gene is TRBJ1-1, the V gene TRBV6-5, with unresolved D. Germline CDR1 MNHEY, CDR2 SVGAGI. V was shortened by 2 bases and J by 1 base, with 5 bases between the two germline ends. The CDR3 totals 13 residues. The CDR3 DNA reads as TGTGCCAGCAGTTACCAAAAGAACACTGAAGCTTTCTTT. Amino acids: CASSYQKNTEAFF.

This rearrangement joins TRBV29-1 to TRBJ1-5; tentative D call: TRBD1 (6 bases). Between the trimmed V and J ends, which lost 4 bases and 4 bases, there was a span of 14 bases. The CDR3 extends over 14 amino acids. Germline loops: CDR1 SQVTM, CDR2 ANQGSEA. The CDR3 DNA reads TGCAGCGTTGCGGCGACCGGACAGAATCAGCCCCAGCATTTT. This translates into CSVAATGQNQPQHF.

This clonotype was seen a handful of times. V is TRBV19 and J is TRBJ2-5, with D unclear. CDR3 size: 13 residues. In germline, CDR1 is LNHDA, CDR2 SQIVND (reference sequence). Trimming removed 5 bases from V and 2 bases from J, with 9 bases in between. The CDR3 DNA sequence: TGTGCCAGTAGTTTGCGGCGGCAAGAGACCCAGTACTTC. It is translated as CASSLRRQETQYF.

The rearrangement joins TRBV12-3 or TRBV12-4 to TRBJ2-3; 9 bases agree with TRBD1. Germline trimming cut 3 bases from V and 5 bases from J; bases unmatched to any gene: 9. This CDR3 comprises 16 residues. This CDR3 is CASSFLGTGFEDTQYF. The DNA of the CDR3 is TGTGCCAGCAGTTTCCTCGGGACAGGGTTTGAAGATACGCAGTATTTT.